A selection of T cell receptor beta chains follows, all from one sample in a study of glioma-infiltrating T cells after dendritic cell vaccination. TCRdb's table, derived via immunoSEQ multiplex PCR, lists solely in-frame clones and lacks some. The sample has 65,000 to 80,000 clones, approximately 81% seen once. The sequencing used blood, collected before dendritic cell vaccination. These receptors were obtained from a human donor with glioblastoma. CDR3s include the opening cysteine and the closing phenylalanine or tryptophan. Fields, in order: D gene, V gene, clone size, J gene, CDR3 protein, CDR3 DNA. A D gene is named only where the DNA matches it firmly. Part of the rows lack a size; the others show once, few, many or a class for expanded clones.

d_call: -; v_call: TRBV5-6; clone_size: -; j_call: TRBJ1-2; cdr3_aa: CASSFYGQHYTF; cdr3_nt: TGTGCCAGCAGCTTCTACGGACAACACTACACCTTC
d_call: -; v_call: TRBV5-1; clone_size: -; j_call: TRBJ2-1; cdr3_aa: CASSFIRGADNEQFF; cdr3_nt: TGCGCCAGCAGCTTTATCAGGGGCGCCGACAATGAGCAGTTCTTC
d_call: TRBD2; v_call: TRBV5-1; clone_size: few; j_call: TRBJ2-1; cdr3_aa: CASSNGLAGGPRDEQFF; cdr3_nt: TGCGCCAGCAGCAACGGACTAGCGGGGGGGCCGAGGGATGAGCAGTTCTTC
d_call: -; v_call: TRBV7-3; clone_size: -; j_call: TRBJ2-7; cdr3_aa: CASSYGPPGSYEQYF; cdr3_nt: TGTGCTAGCAGCTATGGGCCCCCGGGGTCCTACGAGCAGTACTTC
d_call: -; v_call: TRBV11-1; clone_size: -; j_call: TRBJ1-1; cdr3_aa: CASSFLGGEAFF; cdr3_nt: TGTGCCAGCAGCTTTTTGGGAGGAGAAGCTTTCTTT
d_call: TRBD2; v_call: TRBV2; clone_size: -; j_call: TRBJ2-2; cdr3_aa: CARRAGGHTGELFF; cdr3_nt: TGTGCCAGGAGAGCGGGGGGGCACACCGGGGAGCTGTTTTTT
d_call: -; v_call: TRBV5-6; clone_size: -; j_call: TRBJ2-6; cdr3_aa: CASSFPGRSGANVLTF; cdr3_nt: TGTGCCAGCAGCTTCCCGGGGAGGTCTGGGGCCAACGTCCTGACTTTC
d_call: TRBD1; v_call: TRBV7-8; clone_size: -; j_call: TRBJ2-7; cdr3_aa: CASTRQGALPYEQYF; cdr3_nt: TGTGCCAGCACCCGACAGGGGGCCCTGCCCTACGAGCAGTACTTC
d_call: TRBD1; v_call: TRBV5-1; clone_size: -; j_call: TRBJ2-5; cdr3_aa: CASSLPTYGQASKETQYF; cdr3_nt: TGCGCCAGCAGCTTACCGACTTATGGACAGGCCTCCAAAGAGACCCAGTACTTC
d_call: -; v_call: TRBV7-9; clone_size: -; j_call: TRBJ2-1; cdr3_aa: CASSPDSFNEQFF; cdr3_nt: TGTGCCAGCAGCCCGGACTCCTTCAATGAGCAGTTCTTC
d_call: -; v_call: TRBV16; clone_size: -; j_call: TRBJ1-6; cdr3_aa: CASSQSQGSYNSPLHF; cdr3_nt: TGTGCCAGCAGCCAATCGCAGGGATCCTATAATTCACCCCTCCACTTT
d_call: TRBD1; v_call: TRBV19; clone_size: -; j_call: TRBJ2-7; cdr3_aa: CASSIEGTDYEQYF; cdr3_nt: TGTGCCAGTAGTATAGAGGGGACAGACTACGAGCAGTACTTC
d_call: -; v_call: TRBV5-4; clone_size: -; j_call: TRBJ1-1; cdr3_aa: CASSLEGPGAEAFF; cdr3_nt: TGTGCCAGCAGCTTGGAGGGGCCTGGGGCTGAAGCTTTCTTT
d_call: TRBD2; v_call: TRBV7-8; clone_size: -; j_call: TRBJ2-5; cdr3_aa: CASSQRTSGGAFVETQYF; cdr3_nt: TGTGCCAGCAGCCAACGGACTAGCGGGGGGGCTTTTGTGGAGACCCAGTACTTC
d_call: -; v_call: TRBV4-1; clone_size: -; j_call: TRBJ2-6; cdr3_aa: CASSPEPTGSVLTF; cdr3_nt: TGCGCCAGCAGCCCAGAACCAACAGGGAGCGTCCTGACTTTC
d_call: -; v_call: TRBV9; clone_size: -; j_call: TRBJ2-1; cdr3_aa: CASSPPTGHYNEQFF; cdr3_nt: TGTGCCAGCAGCCCCCCCACAGGGCACTACAATGAGCAGTTCTTC
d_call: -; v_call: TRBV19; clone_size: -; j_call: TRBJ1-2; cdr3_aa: CASSPLQGEYGYTF; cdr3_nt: TGTGCCAGTAGCCCACTACAGGGAGAGTATGGCTACACCTTC
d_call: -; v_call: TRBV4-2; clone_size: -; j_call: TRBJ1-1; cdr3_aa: CASSQGGGANTEAFF; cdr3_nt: TGTGCCAGCAGCCAAGGAGGGGGGGCGAACACTGAAGCTTTCTTT
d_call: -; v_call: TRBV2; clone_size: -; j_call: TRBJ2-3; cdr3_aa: CASSLARSYTDTQYF; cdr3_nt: TGTGCCAGCAGTCTGGCTAGATCTTACACAGATACGCAGTATTTT
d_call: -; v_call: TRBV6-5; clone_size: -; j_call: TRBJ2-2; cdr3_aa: CASSILHENTGELFF; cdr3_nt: TGTGCCAGCAGTATATTACACGAGAACACCGGGGAGCTGTTTTTT
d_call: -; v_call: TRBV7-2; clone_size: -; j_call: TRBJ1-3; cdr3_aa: CASSFEGTSGNTIYF; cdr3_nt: TGTGCCAGCAGCTTTGAGGGCACCTCTGGAAACACCATATATTTT
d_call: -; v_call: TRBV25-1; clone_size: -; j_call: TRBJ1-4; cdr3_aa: CASSAGRNEKLFF; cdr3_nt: TGTGCCAGCAGTGCAGGGCGTAATGAAAAACTGTTTTTT
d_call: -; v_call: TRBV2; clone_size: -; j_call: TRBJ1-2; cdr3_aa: CASSEGTKTFYNYGYTF; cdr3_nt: TGTGCCAGCAGTGAGGGGACTAAGACCTTTTATAACTATGGCTACACCTTC
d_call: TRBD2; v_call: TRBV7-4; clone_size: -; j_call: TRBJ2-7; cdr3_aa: CASSPTPDLRRGDPSYEQYF; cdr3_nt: TGTGCCAGCAGCCCGACACCAGACCTACGGCGGGGGGACCCCTCCTACGAGCAGTACTTC
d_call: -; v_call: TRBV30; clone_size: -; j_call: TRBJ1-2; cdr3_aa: CAWSVGGASNYGYTF; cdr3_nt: TGTGCCTGGAGTGTAGGGGGGGCCTCTAACTATGGCTACACCTTC
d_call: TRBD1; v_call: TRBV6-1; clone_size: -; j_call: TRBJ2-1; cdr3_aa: CASSSSDRVNEQFF; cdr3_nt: TGTGCCAGCAGTTCATCGGACAGGGTCAATGAGCAGTTCTTC
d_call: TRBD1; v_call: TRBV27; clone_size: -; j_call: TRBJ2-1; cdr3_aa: CASGDRVKNEQFF; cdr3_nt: TGTGCCAGCGGTGACAGGGTAAAAAATGAGCAGTTCTTC
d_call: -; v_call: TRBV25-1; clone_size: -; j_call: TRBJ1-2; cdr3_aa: CASSESQGYGYTF; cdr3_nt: TGTGCCAGCAGTGAATCACAGGGTTATGGCTACACCTTC
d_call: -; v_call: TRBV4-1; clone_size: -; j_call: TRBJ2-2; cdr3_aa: CASSQTPGTGELFF; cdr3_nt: TGCGCCAGCAGCCAAACCCCGGGCACCGGGGAGCTGTTTTTT
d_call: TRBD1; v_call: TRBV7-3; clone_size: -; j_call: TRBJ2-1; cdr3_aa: CASSQQGASYNEQFF; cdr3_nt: TGTGCCAGCAGCCAACAGGGGGCTTCCTACAATGAGCAGTTCTTC
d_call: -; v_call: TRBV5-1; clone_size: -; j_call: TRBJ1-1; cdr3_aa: CASSLRAGGTEAFF; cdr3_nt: TGCGCCAGCAGCCTCAGAGCGGGGGGCACTGAAGCTTTCTTT
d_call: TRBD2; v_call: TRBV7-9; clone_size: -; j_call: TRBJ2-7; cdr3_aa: CASSLAGGDPYEQYF; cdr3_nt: TGTGCCAGCAGCTTAGCGGGGGGGGACCCCTACGAGCAGTACTTC
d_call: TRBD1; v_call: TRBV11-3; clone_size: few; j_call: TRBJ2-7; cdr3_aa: CASSGRTGSREEQYF; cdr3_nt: TGTGCCAGCAGCGGAAGGACAGGCTCCAGGGAAGAGCAGTACTTC